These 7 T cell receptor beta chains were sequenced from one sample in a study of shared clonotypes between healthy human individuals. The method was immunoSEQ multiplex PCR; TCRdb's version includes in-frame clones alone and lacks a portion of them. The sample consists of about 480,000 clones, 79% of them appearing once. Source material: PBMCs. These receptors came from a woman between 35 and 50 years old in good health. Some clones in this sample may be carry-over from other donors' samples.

CDR3 nucleotides: TGTGCCAGCAGCTTTTTCCAGGGATATGGCTACACCTTC. Its protein product is CASSFFQGYGYTF. The chain joins TRBV7-9 to TRBJ1-2; weak D call: TRBD1 (5 bases). The germline CDR1 and CDR2 sequences are SEHNR and FQNEAQ (reference sequence). V gave up 3 bases and J gave up 5 bases, with 10 bases separating them. The CDR3 covers 13 residues.

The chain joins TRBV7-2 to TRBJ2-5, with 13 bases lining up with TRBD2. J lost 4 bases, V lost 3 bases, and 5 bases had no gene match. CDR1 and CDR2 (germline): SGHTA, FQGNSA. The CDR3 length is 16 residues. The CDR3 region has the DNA TGTGCCAGCAGCTTGACTAGCGGGAGGTCCTCAGAGACCCAGTACTTC. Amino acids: CASSLTSGRSSETQYF. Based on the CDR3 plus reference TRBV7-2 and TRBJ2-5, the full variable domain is GAGVSQSPSNKVTEKGKDVELRCDPISGHTALYWYRQSLGQGLEFLIYFQGNSAPDKSGLPSDRFSAERTGGSVSTLTIQRTQQEDSAVYLCASSLTSGRSSETQYFGPGTRLLVL.

The CDR3 nucleotides read TGTGCCAGCAGCCCTGGACAGGAGACATATAGGAGCTACACCTTC. Translating gives CASSPGQETYRSYTF. The chain joins TRBV5-4 to TRBJ1-2; 7 bases are shared with TRBD1. Germline CDR1 SGHNT, CDR2 YYREEE (reference sequence). V was clipped by 4 bases and J by 9 bases; unmatched bases: 15. The CDR3 covers 15 residues. Complete variable domain (other parts from reference TRBV5-4 and TRBJ1-2): ETGVTQSPTHLIKTRGQQVTLRCSSQSGHNTVSWYQQALGQGPQFIFQYYREEENGRGNFPPRFSGLQFPNYSSELNVNALELDDSALYLCASSPGQETYRSYTFGSGTRLTVV.

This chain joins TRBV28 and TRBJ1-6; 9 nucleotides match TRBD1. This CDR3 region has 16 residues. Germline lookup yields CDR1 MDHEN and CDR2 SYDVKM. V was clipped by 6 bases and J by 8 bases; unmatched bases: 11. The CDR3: CASSTQGALFYSPLHF. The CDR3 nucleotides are TGTGCCAGCAGCACACAGGGGGCGCTCTTCTATTCACCCCTCCACTTT.

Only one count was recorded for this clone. The CDR3 here is CASSFVQAGELFF. The CDR3 DNA sequence: TGTGCCAGCAGCTTTGTCCAGGCCGGGGAGCTGTTTTTT. V and J are TRBV11-2 and TRBJ2-2, with D unclear. Germline CDR1 and CDR2: SGHAT and FQNNGV. This CDR3 is built from 13 residues. With 3 bases removed from V and 6 bases from J, the gap between germline ends came to 8 bases.

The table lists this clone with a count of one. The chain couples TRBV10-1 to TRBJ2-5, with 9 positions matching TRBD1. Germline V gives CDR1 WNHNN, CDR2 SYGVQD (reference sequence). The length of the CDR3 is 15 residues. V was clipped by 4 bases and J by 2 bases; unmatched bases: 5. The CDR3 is CASSVGQGLQETQYF. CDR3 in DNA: TGCGCCAGCAGTGTGGGACAGGGATTACAAGAGACCCAGTACTTC.

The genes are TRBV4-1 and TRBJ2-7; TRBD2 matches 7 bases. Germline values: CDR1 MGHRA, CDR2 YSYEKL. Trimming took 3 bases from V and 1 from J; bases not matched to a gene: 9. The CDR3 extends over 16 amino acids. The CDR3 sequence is CASSHRGDGPSYEQYF. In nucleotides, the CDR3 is TGCGCCAGCAGCCATCGGGGGGACGGACCTTCCTACGAGCAGTACTTC.